Here is one T cell receptor beta chain with its context. Its cognate antigen is unknown. Germline assignment: CDR1 MGHRA and CDR2 YSYEKL. The V gene end was trimmed by 4 bases and the J gene end by 0 bases; junction bases not matched to a gene: 12. This CDR3 is 19 amino acids long. The data were produced by immunoSEQ multiplex PCR, yet TCRdb's version contains in-frame clones alone and is incomplete. The sample has around 99,000 clones, more than 80% seen once. The data belong to a study of T cell responses to AZD1222 COVID-19 vaccine. For the study at large: Second-dose intervals of approximately 4 or approximately 12 weeks were pooled.

Study-wide points: Repertoires were obtained only post-peak T cell response. Only six people who got AZD1222 tested seropositive at baseline. Variant regions that are unmutated are reportedly the target of nearly half of spike-specific TCRs.

The sample consisted of peripheral blood, taken on day 0 of AZD1222 vaccination. The V gene is TRBV4-1, the J gene TRBJ2-6; 7 bases align to TRBD1. This receptor was taken from an adult in good health. CDR3 nucleotides: TGCGCCAGCAGCCTGTCATATAGGACAGGATTCTCTGGGGCCAACGTCCTGACTTTC. Translation: CASSLSYRTGFSGANVLTF.